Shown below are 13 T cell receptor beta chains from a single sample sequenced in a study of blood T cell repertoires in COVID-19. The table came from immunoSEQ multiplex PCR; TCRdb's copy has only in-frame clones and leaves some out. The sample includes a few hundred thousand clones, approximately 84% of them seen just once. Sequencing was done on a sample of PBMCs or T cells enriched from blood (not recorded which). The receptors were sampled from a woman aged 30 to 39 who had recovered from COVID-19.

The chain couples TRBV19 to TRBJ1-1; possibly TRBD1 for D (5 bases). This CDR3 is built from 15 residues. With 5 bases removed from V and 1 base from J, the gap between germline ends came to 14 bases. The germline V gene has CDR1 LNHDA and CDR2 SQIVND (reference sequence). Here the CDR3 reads CASSAGGGSNTEAFF. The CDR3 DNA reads TGTGCCAGTAGTGCCGGCGGGGGGTCGAACACTGAAGCTTTCTTT.

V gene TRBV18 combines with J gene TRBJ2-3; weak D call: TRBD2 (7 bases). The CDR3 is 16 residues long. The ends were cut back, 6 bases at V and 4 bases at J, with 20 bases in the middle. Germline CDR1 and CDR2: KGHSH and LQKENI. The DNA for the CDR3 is TGTGCCAGCTCTCCTCTGGCGGGGGCCCTATCAGATACGCAGTATTTT. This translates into CASSPLAGALSDTQYF.

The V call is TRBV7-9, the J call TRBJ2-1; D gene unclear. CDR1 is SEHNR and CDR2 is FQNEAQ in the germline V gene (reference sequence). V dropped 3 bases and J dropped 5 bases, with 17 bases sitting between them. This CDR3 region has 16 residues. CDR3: CASSFSSGSPNNEQFF. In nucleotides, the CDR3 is TGTGCCAGCAGCTTCTCTAGTGGATCCCCTAACAATGAGCAGTTCTTC. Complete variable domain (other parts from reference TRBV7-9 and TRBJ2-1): DTGVSQNPRHKITKRGQNVTFRCDPISEHNRLYWYRQTLGQGPEFLTYFQNEAQLEKSRLLSDRFSAERPKGSFSTLEIQRTEQGDSAMYLCASSFSSGSPNNEQFFGPGTRLTVL.

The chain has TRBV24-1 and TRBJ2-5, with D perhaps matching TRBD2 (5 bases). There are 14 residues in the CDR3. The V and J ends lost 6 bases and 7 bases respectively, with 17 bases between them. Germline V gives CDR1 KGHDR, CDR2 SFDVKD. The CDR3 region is CATSPRSSEGTQYF. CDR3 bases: TGTGCCACCAGTCCACGGAGTTCCGAGGGGACCCAGTACTTC.

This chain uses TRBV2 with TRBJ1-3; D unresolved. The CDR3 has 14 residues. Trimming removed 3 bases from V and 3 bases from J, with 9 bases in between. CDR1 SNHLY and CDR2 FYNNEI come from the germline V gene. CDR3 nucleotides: TGTGCCAGCAGTGATTCGGTGGTTGGAAACACCATATATTTT. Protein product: CASSDSVVGNTIYF.

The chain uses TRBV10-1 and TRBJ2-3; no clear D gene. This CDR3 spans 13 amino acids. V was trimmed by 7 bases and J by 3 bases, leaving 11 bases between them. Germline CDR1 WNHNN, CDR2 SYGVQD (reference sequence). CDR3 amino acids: CASNTERTDTQYF. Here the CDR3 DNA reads TGCGCCAGCAACACGGAGAGGACAGATACGCAGTATTTT.

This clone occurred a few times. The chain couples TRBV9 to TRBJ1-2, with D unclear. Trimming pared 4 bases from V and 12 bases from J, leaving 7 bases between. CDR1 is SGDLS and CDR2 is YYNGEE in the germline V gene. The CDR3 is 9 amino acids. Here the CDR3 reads CASSPGNTF. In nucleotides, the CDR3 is TGTGCCAGCAGCCCCGGTAACACCTTC.

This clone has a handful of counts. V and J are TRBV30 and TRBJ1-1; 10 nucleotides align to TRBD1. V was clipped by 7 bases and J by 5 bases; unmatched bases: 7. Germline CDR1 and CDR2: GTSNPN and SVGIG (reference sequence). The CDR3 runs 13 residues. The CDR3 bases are TGTGCCTTAGACAGGGGGCTCGGGACTGAAGCTTTCTTT. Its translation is CALDRGLGTEAFF.

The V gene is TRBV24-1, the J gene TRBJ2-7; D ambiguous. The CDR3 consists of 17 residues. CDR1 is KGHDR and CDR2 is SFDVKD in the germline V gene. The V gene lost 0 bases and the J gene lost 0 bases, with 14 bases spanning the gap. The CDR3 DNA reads TGTGCCACCAGTGATTTGTCTCCTCGGGTATCCTCCTACGAGCAGTACTTC. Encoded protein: CATSDLSPRVSSYEQYF.

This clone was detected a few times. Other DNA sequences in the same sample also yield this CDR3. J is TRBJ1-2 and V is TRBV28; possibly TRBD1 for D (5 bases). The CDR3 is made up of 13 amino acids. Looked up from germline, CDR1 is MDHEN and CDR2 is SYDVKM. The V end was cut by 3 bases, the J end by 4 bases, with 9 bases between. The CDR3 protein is CASSLQGTYGYTF. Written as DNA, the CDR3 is TGTGCCAGCAGTTTGCAGGGTACCTATGGCTACACCTTC.

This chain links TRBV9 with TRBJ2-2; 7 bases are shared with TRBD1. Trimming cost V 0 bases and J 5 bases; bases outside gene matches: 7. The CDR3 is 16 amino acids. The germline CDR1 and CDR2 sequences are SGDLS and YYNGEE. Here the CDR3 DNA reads TGTGCCAGCAGCGTAGCGGCAGGGGGTCGGACCGGGGAGCTGTTTTTT. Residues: CASSVAAGGRTGELFF.

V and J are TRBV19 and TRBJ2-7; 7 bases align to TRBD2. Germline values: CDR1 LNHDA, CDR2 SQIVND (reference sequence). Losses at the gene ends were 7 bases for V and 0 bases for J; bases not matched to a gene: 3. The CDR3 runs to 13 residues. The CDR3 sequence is CASKGRDSYEQYF. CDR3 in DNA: TGTGCCAGTAAGGGGAGGGACTCCTACGAGCAGTACTTC.

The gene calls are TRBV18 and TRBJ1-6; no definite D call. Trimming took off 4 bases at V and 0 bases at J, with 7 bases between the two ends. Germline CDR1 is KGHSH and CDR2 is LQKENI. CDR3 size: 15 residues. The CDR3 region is CASSLKSSYNSPLHF. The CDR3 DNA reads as TGTGCCAGCTCACTCAAGAGCTCCTATAATTCACCCCTCCACTTT. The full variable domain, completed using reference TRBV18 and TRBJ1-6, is NAGVMQNPRHLVRRRGQEARLRCSPMKGHSHVYWYRQLPEEGLKFMVYLQKENIIDESGMPKERFSAEFPKEGPSILRIQQVVRGDSAAYFCASSLKSSYNSPLHFGNGTRLTVT.